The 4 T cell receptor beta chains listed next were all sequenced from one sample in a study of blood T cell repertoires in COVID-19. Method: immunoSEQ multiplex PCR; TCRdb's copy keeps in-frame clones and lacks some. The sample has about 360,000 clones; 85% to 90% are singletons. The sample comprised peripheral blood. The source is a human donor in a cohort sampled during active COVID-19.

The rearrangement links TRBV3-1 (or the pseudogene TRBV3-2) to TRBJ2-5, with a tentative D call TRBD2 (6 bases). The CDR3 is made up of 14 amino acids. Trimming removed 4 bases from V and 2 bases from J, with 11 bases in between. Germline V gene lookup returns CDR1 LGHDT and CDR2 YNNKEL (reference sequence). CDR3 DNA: TGTGCCAGCAGCCTCGTAGCGGAACAAGAGACCCAGTACTTC. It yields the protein CASSLVAEQETQYF.

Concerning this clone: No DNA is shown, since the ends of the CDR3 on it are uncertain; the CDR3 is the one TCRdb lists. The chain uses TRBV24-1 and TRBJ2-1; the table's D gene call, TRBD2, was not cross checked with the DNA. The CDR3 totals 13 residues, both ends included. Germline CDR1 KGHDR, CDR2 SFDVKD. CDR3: CAPRDYWCLEQFF.

CDR3 sequence: CASSILEMNTEAFF. The DNA of the CDR3 is TGTGCCAGTAGTATTTTGGAGATGAACACTGAAGCTTTCTTT. The chain carries TRBV19 and TRBJ1-1; D not resolved. The CDR3 sequence is 14 residues long. V was clipped by 3 bases and J by 0 bases, with 8 bases between them. The germline CDR1 and CDR2 sequences are LNHDA and SQIVND (reference sequence).

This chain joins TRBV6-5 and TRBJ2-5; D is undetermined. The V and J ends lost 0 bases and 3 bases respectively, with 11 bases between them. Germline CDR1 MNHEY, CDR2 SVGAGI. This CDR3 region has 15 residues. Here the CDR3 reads CASSYSRTVKETQYF. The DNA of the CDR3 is TGTGCCAGCAGTTACTCCCGAACAGTGAAAGAGACCCAGTACTTC.